Listed below are T cell receptor beta chains from one sample, sequenced in a study of T cell responses to AZD1222 COVID-19 vaccine. Sequencing used immunoSEQ multiplex PCR; TCRdb keeps in-frame clones, though not all of them. The sample shows 100,000 to 130,000 clones, around nine tenths of them seen only once. The specimen comprised peripheral blood, sampled on day 0 of AZD1222 vaccination. The receptors originated from an adult in good health. Each CDR3 is given with its conserved first and last residue. The order of the fields is CDR3 length, V gene, clone size, D gene, J gene, CDR3 protein, CDR3 DNA. The D gene is left open where the match is weak. Rows may omit the clone size; those that give it use once, few, many or a size class.

len: 15
v_gene: TRBV18
abundance: NA
d_gene: TRBD1
j_gene: TRBJ1-1
CDR3aa: CASSPSGTGWPEAFF
CDR3nt: TGTGCCAGCTCACCCTCCGGGACAGGGTGGCCTGAAGCTTTCTTT

len: 15
v_gene: TRBV4-3
abundance: NA
d_gene: TRBD1
j_gene: TRBJ1-1
CDR3aa: CASSQGAGGLYEAFF
CDR3nt: TGCGCCAGCAGCCAAGGGGCAGGGGGCTTATATGAAGCTTTCTTT

len: 13
v_gene: TRBV20-1
abundance: NA
d_gene: NA
j_gene: TRBJ2-7
CDR3aa: CSASWQRSYEQYF
CDR3nt: TGCAGTGCTAGTTGGCAGAGATCCTACGAGCAGTACTTC

len: 12
v_gene: TRBV2
abundance: NA
d_gene: NA
j_gene: TRBJ2-5
CDR3aa: CASSEAEETQYF
CDR3nt: TGTGCCAGCAGTGAAGCGGAAGAGACCCAGTACTTC

len: 14
v_gene: TRBV7-3
abundance: NA
d_gene: TRBD2
j_gene: TRBJ2-1
CDR3aa: CASSRLAGTDEQFF
CDR3nt: TGTGCCAGCAGCCGACTAGCGGGGACCGATGAGCAGTTCTTC

len: 15
v_gene: TRBV7-2
abundance: few
d_gene: NA
j_gene: TRBJ2-3
CDR3aa: CASSLGRLVPDTQYF
CDR3nt: TGTGCCAGCAGCTTAGGCCGACTAGTACCAGATACGCAGTATTTT

len: 17
v_gene: TRBV6-2/TRBV6-3
abundance: NA
d_gene: NA
j_gene: TRBJ1-2
CDR3aa: CASSYGDSRATNYGYTF
CDR3nt: TGTGCCAGCAGTTACGGGGACTCAAGGGCCACTAACTATGGCTACACCTTC

len: 14
v_gene: TRBV27
abundance: NA
d_gene: NA
j_gene: TRBJ1-2
CDR3aa: CASSLTGNFYGYTF
CDR3nt: TGTGCCAGCAGTTTGACAGGCAACTTCTATGGCTACACCTTC

len: 14
v_gene: TRBV11-2
abundance: NA
d_gene: TRBD2
j_gene: TRBJ2-7
CDR3aa: CASSLVGRGYEQYF
CDR3nt: TGTGCCAGCAGCTTAGTCGGGCGGGGGTACGAGCAGTACTTC

len: 15
v_gene: TRBV7-9
abundance: NA
d_gene: NA
j_gene: TRBJ2-7
CDR3aa: CASSSETAEGYEQYF
CDR3nt: TGTGCCAGCAGCTCTGAGACAGCCGAAGGGTACGAGCAGTACTTC

len: 14
v_gene: TRBV19
abundance: NA
d_gene: NA
j_gene: TRBJ2-1
CDR3aa: CASSISDTQVKQFF
CDR3nt: TGTGCCAGTAGTATCTCGGACACACAGGTCAAGCAGTTCTTC

len: 15
v_gene: TRBV5-4
abundance: NA
d_gene: NA
j_gene: TRBJ1-1
CDR3aa: CASSSAGDPNTEAFF
CDR3nt: TGTGCCAGCAGCTCGGCCGGGGATCCGAACACTGAAGCTTTCTTT

len: 14
v_gene: TRBV18
abundance: NA
d_gene: NA
j_gene: TRBJ1-3
CDR3aa: CASSRGDTGNTIYF
CDR3nt: TGTGCCAGCTCACGCGGGGATACTGGAAACACCATATATTTT

len: 17
v_gene: TRBV7-6
abundance: NA
d_gene: TRBD1
j_gene: TRBJ1-6
CDR3aa: CASSATTGQGDNSPLHF
CDR3nt: TGTGCCAGCAGCGCCACCACGGGACAGGGCGATAATTCACCCCTCCACTTT

len: 12
v_gene: TRBV6-2/TRBV6-3
abundance: NA
d_gene: NA
j_gene: TRBJ2-7
CDR3aa: CASSPRQYEQYF
CDR3nt: TGTGCCAGCAGTCCCAGACAGTACGAGCAGTACTTC

len: 14
v_gene: TRBV30
abundance: once
d_gene: NA
j_gene: TRBJ2-5
CDR3aa: CAWTPGGYQETQYF
CDR3nt: TGTGCCTGGACCCCCGGCGGGTACCAAGAGACCCAGTACTTC

len: 15
v_gene: TRBV7-3
abundance: NA
d_gene: TRBD1
j_gene: TRBJ1-2
CDR3aa: CASSLNPSRGRGYTF
CDR3nt: TGTGCCAGCAGCTTAAACCCCTCTAGGGGGCGTGGCTACACCTTC

len: 14
v_gene: TRBV4-3
abundance: NA
d_gene: TRBD1
j_gene: TRBJ1-6
CDR3aa: CASSQWTGNSPLHF
CDR3nt: TGCGCCAGCAGCCAATGGACAGGGAATTCACCCCTCCACTTT

len: 16
v_gene: TRBV28
abundance: NA
d_gene: TRBD1
j_gene: TRBJ1-1
CDR3aa: CASSLGQRSSITEAFF
CDR3nt: TGTGCCAGCAGTTTGGGACAGCGGTCGTCAATCACTGAAGCTTTCTTT

len: 18
v_gene: TRBV11-3
abundance: NA
d_gene: NA
j_gene: TRBJ1-5
CDR3aa: CASTTQPGEDWGNQPQHF
CDR3nt: TGTGCCAGCACCACCCAGCCAGGGGAAGACTGGGGCAATCAGCCCCAGCATTTT

len: 13
v_gene: TRBV25-1
abundance: NA
d_gene: NA
j_gene: TRBJ1-4
CDR3aa: CASIGGTNEKLFF
CDR3nt: TGTGCCAGCATCGGGGGGACTAATGAAAAACTGTTTTTT

len: 15
v_gene: TRBV6-5
abundance: NA
d_gene: TRBD1
j_gene: TRBJ1-4
CDR3aa: CASSYGGTGNEKLFF
CDR3nt: TGTGCCAGCAGTTACGGGGGGACAGGGAATGAAAAACTGTTTTTT

len: 15
v_gene: TRBV5-1
abundance: NA
d_gene: NA
j_gene: TRBJ2-7
CDR3aa: CASSPGGSNSYEQYF
CDR3nt: TGCGCCAGCAGCCCCGGTGGCAGTAACTCCTACGAGCAGTACTTC

len: 19
v_gene: TRBV7-8
abundance: NA
d_gene: NA
j_gene: TRBJ1-6
CDR3aa: CASSLSDQLVGSYNSPLHF
CDR3nt: TGTGCCAGCAGCTTAAGTGACCAGCTCGTAGGCTCCTATAATTCACCCCTCCACTTT

len: 14
v_gene: TRBV7-2
abundance: NA
d_gene: NA
j_gene: TRBJ2-5
CDR3aa: CASSFDPTVETQYF
CDR3nt: TGTGCCAGCAGCTTTGACCCCACGGTCGAGACCCAGTACTTC

len: 15
v_gene: TRBV7-2
abundance: NA
d_gene: NA
j_gene: TRBJ1-3
CDR3aa: CASSRAGGPGNTIYF
CDR3nt: TGTGCCAGCAGCCGTGCGGGGGGCCCTGGAAACACCATATATTTT

len: 13
v_gene: TRBV12-3/TRBV12-4
abundance: once
d_gene: NA
j_gene: TRBJ1-5
CDR3aa: CASSLDGPRPQHF
CDR3nt: TGTGCCAGCAGTCTGGACGGCCCTCGGCCCCAGCATTTT

len: 17
v_gene: TRBV7-2
abundance: once
d_gene: NA
j_gene: TRBJ2-3
CDR3aa: CASSASRRRGAQHTQYF
CDR3nt: TGTGCCAGCAGCGCTAGTAGGCGGCGGGGTGCCCAGCATACGCAGTATTTT

len: 12
v_gene: TRBV2
abundance: NA
d_gene: NA
j_gene: TRBJ2-5
CDR3aa: CASSVFGETQYF
CDR3nt: TGTGCCAGCAGTGTCTTCGGAGAGACCCAGTACTTC

len: 12
v_gene: TRBV3-1/TRBV3-2
abundance: NA
d_gene: NA
j_gene: TRBJ1-1
CDR3aa: CASSPNAQVAFF
CDR3nt: TGTGCCAGCAGCCCCAATGCCCAGGTAGCTTTCTTT

len: 15
v_gene: TRBV19
abundance: NA
d_gene: NA
j_gene: TRBJ1-5
CDR3aa: CASRLGGRLNQPQHF
CDR3nt: TGTGCCAGCCGGCTGGGGGGACGTCTCAATCAGCCCCAGCATTTT

len: 13
v_gene: TRBV29-1
abundance: once
d_gene: NA
j_gene: TRBJ2-2
CDR3aa: CSVRTENTGELFF
CDR3nt: TGCAGCGTTCGGACAGAGAACACCGGGGAGCTGTTTTTT

len: 13
v_gene: TRBV12-3/TRBV12-4
abundance: once
d_gene: NA
j_gene: TRBJ1-1
CDR3aa: CASRSGPNTEAFF
CDR3nt: TGTGCCAGCAGGTCCGGACCGAACACTGAAGCTTTCTTT

len: 15
v_gene: TRBV10-3
abundance: NA
d_gene: NA
j_gene: TRBJ2-7
CDR3aa: CAISEGAGRSYEQYF
CDR3nt: TGTGCCATCAGTGAAGGCGCGGGGCGCTCCTACGAGCAGTACTTC

len: 14
v_gene: TRBV4-3
abundance: NA
d_gene: TRBD1
j_gene: TRBJ1-1
CDR3aa: CASSQGDRESEAFF
CDR3nt: TGCGCCAGCAGCCAAGGAGACAGGGAATCTGAAGCTTTCTTT

len: 15
v_gene: TRBV19
abundance: NA
d_gene: TRBD1
j_gene: TRBJ2-5
CDR3aa: CASRGQGGVLETQYF
CDR3nt: TGTGCCAGTAGGGGACAGGGGGGAGTTTTGGAGACCCAGTACTTC

len: 17
v_gene: TRBV23-1
abundance: NA
d_gene: TRBD2
j_gene: TRBJ2-3
CDR3aa: CASSQSVRGGLMDTQYF
CDR3nt: TGCGCCAGCAGTCAATCCGTGCGGGGGGGCCTTATGGATACGCAGTATTTT

len: 15
v_gene: TRBV5-1
abundance: NA
d_gene: TRBD2
j_gene: TRBJ2-7
CDR3aa: CASSLGWRGAEEQYF
CDR3nt: TGCGCCAGCAGCTTGGGTTGGCGGGGGGCGGAGGAGCAGTACTTC

len: 15
v_gene: TRBV11-3
abundance: NA
d_gene: TRBD1
j_gene: TRBJ2-2
CDR3aa: CASSHRPRQGGELFF
CDR3nt: TGTGCCAGCAGCCACCGACCCCGACAGGGCGGGGAGCTGTTTTTT

len: 19
v_gene: TRBV5-6
abundance: NA
d_gene: NA
j_gene: TRBJ2-3
CDR3aa: CASSLLRDAALDDTDTQYF
CDR3nt: TGTGCCAGCAGCCTACTCCGGGACGCAGCGTTAGATGACACAGATACGCAGTATTTT